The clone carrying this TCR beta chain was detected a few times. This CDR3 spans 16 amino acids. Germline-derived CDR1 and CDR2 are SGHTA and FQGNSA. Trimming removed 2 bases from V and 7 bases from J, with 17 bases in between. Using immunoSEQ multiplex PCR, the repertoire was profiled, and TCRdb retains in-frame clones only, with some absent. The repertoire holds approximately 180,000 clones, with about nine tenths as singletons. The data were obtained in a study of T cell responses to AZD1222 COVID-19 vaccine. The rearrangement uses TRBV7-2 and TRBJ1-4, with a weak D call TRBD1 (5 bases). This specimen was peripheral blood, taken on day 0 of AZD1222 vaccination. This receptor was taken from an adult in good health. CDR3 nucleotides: TGTGCCAGCAGCTTATTCGAAGGGGCGGAGAGTGAAAAACTGTTTTTT. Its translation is CASSLFEGAESEKLFF.